This passage covers 25 T cell receptor beta chains from one sample sequenced in a study of control samples from healthy donors and cancer patients. The table came from immunoSEQ multiplex PCR; TCRdb's copy has only in-frame clones and leaves some out. This sample has about 150,000 clones; approximately 94% occur once, and the top ten carry approximately 5.7%. The sample comprised blood. The receptors were sampled from a man aged 40-55 years in good health.

V is TRBV30 and J is TRBJ1-2, with D perhaps matching TRBD1 (6 bases). The germline V gene has CDR1 GTSNPN and CDR2 SVGIG (reference sequence). This CDR3 contains 14 residues. Trimming left V 0 bases short and J 2 bases short, with 10 bases between. The chain's CDR3 is CAWSVGGTNYGYTF. DNA of the CDR3: TGTGCCTGGAGTGTAGGGGGGACAAACTATGGCTACACCTTC.

The V call is TRBV5-1, the J call TRBJ1-2, with 7 positions matching TRBD1. The ends lost 5 bases at V and 3 bases at J; junction bases unmatched: 4. CDR1 SGHRS and CDR2 YFSETQ come from the germline V gene. The CDR3 has 13 amino acids. Here the CDR3 DNA reads TGCGCCAGCAGTAGGGACAGTGACTATGGCTACACCTTC. Amino acids: CASSRDSDYGYTF.

The count of this clone is one. The V gene is TRBV28, the J gene TRBJ2-2, with 7 bases matching TRBD1. The junction had 12 bases not matched to a gene; V was cut back by 5 bases and J by 3 bases. Germline CDR1 is MDHEN and CDR2 is SYDVKM. The CDR3 covers 17 residues. CDR3 nucleotides: TGTGCCAGCAGTGGTAGTCCACGGACAGGCCACACCGGGGAGCTGTTTTTT. This gives the protein CASSGSPRTGHTGELFF.

The chain carries TRBV7-9 and TRBJ1-2; D is ambiguous. Germline CDR1 reads SEHNR; CDR2 reads FQNEAQ (reference sequence). Trimming stripped 1 base from V and 4 bases from J, with 13 bases between. This CDR3 region has 15 residues. The CDR3 here is CASSLGAGSVYGYTF. In DNA, the CDR3 is TGTGCCAGCAGCTTAGGGGCGGGATCCGTCTATGGCTACACCTTC.

As concerns this clone: This CDR3 is also generated by other DNA sequences in the sample. The rearrangement joins TRBV10-3 to TRBJ1-2; TRBD1 matches at 7 bases. In germline, CDR1 is ENHRY, CDR2 SYGVKD. CDR3 length: 13 amino acids. Trimming took 2 bases from V and 8 from J; bases not matched to a gene: 5. The CDR3 protein is CAISEEGAGGYTF. The CDR3 DNA follows: TGTGCCATCAGTGAGGAGGGGGCCGGGGGCTACACCTTC.

The chain links TRBV24-1 to TRBJ2-5; D gene uncertain. The CDR3 runs 14 residues. Trimming shortened V by 3 bases and J by 2 bases, and 9 bases separated the two germline ends. Germline loops: CDR1 KGHDR, CDR2 SFDVKD. CDR3 nucleotides: TGTGCCACCAGTGATCCGGCAGTACAAGAGACCCAGTACTTC. As protein: CATSDPAVQETQYF.

This chain uses TRBV6-2 or TRBV6-3 with TRBJ1-6; D is unresolved. This CDR3 has 17 amino acids. V gave up 4 bases and J gave up 3 bases, with 16 bases separating them. Germline CDR1 reads MNHEY; CDR2 reads SVGEGT. CDR3 DNA sequence: TGTGCCAGCAGTTCGCCCAGCAGCCACTTCTATAATTCACCCCTCCACTTT. The encoded protein is CASSSPSSHFYNSPLHF.

The rearrangement uses TRBV19 and TRBJ1-1; D gene unclear. The ends were cut back, 8 bases at V and 1 base at J, with 14 bases in the middle. The CDR3 spans 14 residues. Germline CDR1 LNHDA, CDR2 SQIVND (reference sequence). CDR3 region: CASGSGRENTEAFF. The CDR3, as DNA: TGTGCCAGTGGTTCCGGCCGGGAGAACACTGAAGCTTTCTTT.

The chain couples TRBV6-2 or TRBV6-3 to TRBJ2-3; D is unclear. Trimming removed 0 bases from V and 6 bases from J, with 16 bases in between. Germline V gives CDR1 MNHEY, CDR2 SVGEGT. There are 16 residues in the CDR3. The CDR3 DNA reads TGTGCCAGCAGTTACTCTTTCGACCAGGTGTTCGATACGCAGTATTTT. It specifies CASSYSFDQVFDTQYF.

This chain uses TRBV4-3 with TRBJ1-1, with 9 bases identical to TRBD1. CDR3 length equals 16 residues. Germline V gives CDR1 LGHNA, CDR2 YSLEER. The V and J ends lost 1 base and 0 bases, in that order; junction bases with no gene match: 3. The CDR3 protein is CASSQGTGAMNTEAFF. CDR3 nucleotide sequence: TGCGCCAGCAGCCAAGGGACAGGGGCTATGAACACTGAAGCTTTCTTT.

V and J are TRBV4-1 and TRBJ2-1; TRBD2 aligns across 13 bases. Germline V gene data show CDR1 as MGHRA and CDR2 as YSYEKL. The J segment lost 7 bases and the V segment lost 4 bases, leaving 1 base of the junction unmatched. The CDR3 runs 14 residues. The CDR3 sequence: CASSPLAGGNEQFF. CDR3 nucleotide sequence: TGCGCCAGCAGCCCACTAGCGGGGGGGAATGAGCAGTTCTTC.

This chain uses TRBV7-2 with TRBJ2-1; D is uncertain. This CDR3 region has 17 residues. Trimming took 4 bases from V and 0 from J, leaving 16 bases between them. CDR1 is SGHTA and CDR2 is FQGNSA in the germline V gene. Written as DNA, the CDR3 is TGTGCCAGCAGCTCTCCCCTTGGACGCGGCTCCTACAATGAGCAGTTCTTC. It codes for CASSSPLGRGSYNEQFF.

The CDR3 reads CSAAGNTEAFF. CDR3 in DNA: TGCAGTGCGGCAGGGAACACTGAAGCTTTCTTT. The V and J genes are TRBV20-1 and TRBJ1-1; D gene ambiguous. This CDR3 is built from 11 residues. Trimming removed 6 bases at V and 1 base at J, with 6 bases between. Germline lookup yields CDR1 DFQATT and CDR2 SNEGSKA (reference sequence).

This chain uses TRBV6-1 with TRBJ2-7; D might be TRBD1 or TRBD2, each matching 5 bases. Germline V gene sequence: CDR1 MNHNS, CDR2 SASEGT. V was pared by 2 bases and J by 3 bases, with 14 bases between. This CDR3 region has 15 residues. The CDR3 DNA is TGTGCCAGCAGTGAAAGGGACCCAGCCGGCTACGAGCAGTACTTC. Residues: CASSERDPAGYEQYF.

The rearrangement links TRBV19 to TRBJ1-5; D unclear. Trimming shortened V by 4 bases and J by 4 bases, and 14 bases separated the two germline ends. There are 15 residues in the CDR3. Germline CDR1 LNHDA, CDR2 SQIVND (reference sequence). DNA for the CDR3: TGTGCCAGTAGTACCTCGGTAGGGTCAAATCAGCCCCAGCATTTT. It translates to CASSTSVGSNQPQHF.

This rearrangement joins TRBV10-3 to TRBJ1-2, with a possible D match to TRBD1 (5 bases). Germline V gives CDR1 ENHRY, CDR2 SYGVKD. The V end was cut by 6 bases, the J end by 1 base, with 12 bases between. This CDR3 has 14 amino acids. Here the CDR3 reads CAISSGTGNYGYTF. The CDR3 DNA sequence: TGTGCCATCAGCTCCGGGACGGGTAACTATGGCTACACCTTC.

This clone was counted once. The V and J genes are TRBV28 and TRBJ1-2; no clear D gene. The length of the CDR3 is 14 residues. CDR1 is MDHEN, CDR2 SYDVKM, per germline. The V gene lost 2 bases and the J gene lost 6 bases, with 13 bases spanning the gap. The CDR3: CASSLGADSNGYTF. DNA for the CDR3: TGTGCCAGCAGTTTAGGAGCAGATTCGAATGGCTACACCTTC.

The V gene is TRBV6-5, the J gene TRBJ1-3; unclear D gene. The germline gives CDR1 MNHEY, CDR2 SVGAGI. Between the trimmed V and J ends, which lost 0 bases and 0 bases, there was a span of 9 bases. This CDR3 is built from 16 residues. Here the CDR3 DNA reads TGTGCCAGCAGTTACTCCCAGGTTTCCTCTGGAAACACCATATATTTT. This translates into CASSYSQVSSGNTIYF.

The chain joins TRBV19 to TRBJ1-5; tentatively, D is TRBD1 (5 bases). The V gene lost 5 bases and the J gene lost 0 bases, with 14 bases spanning the gap. From germline, CDR1 is LNHDA and CDR2 SQIVND (reference sequence). This CDR3 is built from 16 residues. The CDR3 DNA follows: TGTGCCAGTAGTTCCCGGGACGGCCATAGCAATCAGCCCCAGCATTTT. This codes for CASSSRDGHSNQPQHF. The variable domain in full, with the rest retrieved from reference TRBV19 and TRBJ1-5, is DGGITQSPKYLFRKEGQNVTLSCEQNLNHDAMYWYRQDPGQGLRLIYYSQIVNDFQKGDIAEGYSVSREKKESFPLTVTSAQKNPTAFYLCASSSRDGHSNQPQHFGDGTRLSIL.

The gene calls are TRBV11-3 and TRBJ1-1; D remains unclear. Germline V gives CDR1 SGHNT, CDR2 YENEEA. The V end lost 1 base, the J end lost 10 bases, and 10 bases lay between the germline ends. The CDR3 consists of 12 residues. DNA for the CDR3: TGTGCCAGCAGCTTAGGTGGAGGAGGAGCTTTCTTT. It encodes CASSLGGGGAFF.

J is TRBJ2-1 and V is TRBV6-5; D call uncertain. With 6 bases removed from V and 4 bases from J, the gap between germline ends came to 10 bases. CDR1 is MNHEY and CDR2 is SVGAGI in the germline V gene. The CDR3 is 13 amino acids. CDR3 nucleotides: TGTGCCAGCAGGGCGTGGAGATACAATGAGCAGTTCTTC. Translation gives CASRAWRYNEQFF.

The chain couples TRBV6-8 to TRBJ2-7; 8 bases align to TRBD1. The trim removed 8 bases at V and 2 bases at J, leaving 5 bases unmatched. This CDR3 spans 13 amino acids. Germline CDR1 reads MNHGY; CDR2 reads SAAAGT. The CDR3 bases are TGTGCCAGCCTTGGACAGGGCCCCTACGAGCAGTACTTC. It yields the protein CASLGQGPYEQYF.

The chain joins TRBV12-5 to TRBJ1-2; 10 nucleotides align to TRBD1. Germline-derived CDR1 and CDR2 are LGHNT and FRNRAP. Germline trimming cut 9 bases from V and 7 bases from J; bases unmatched to any gene: 11. This CDR3 region has 14 residues. Here the CDR3 DNA reads TGTGCTAGCTTTTCCGGGACAGGGGCCTCTGGCTACACCTTC. Its translation: CASFSGTGASGYTF.

The V and J genes are TRBV27 and TRBJ1-4, with 7 nucleotides matching TRBD1. The CDR3 sequence is 16 residues long. V dropped 4 bases and J dropped 4; count of bases not matched to a gene: 9. Germline V gene sequence: CDR1 MNHEY, CDR2 SMNVEV (reference sequence). CDR3 DNA sequence: TGTGCCAGCAGTTCCTCCGGGACAGTCCATAATGAAAAACTGTTTTTT. It translates to CASSSSGTVHNEKLFF.

V and J are TRBV9 and TRBJ2-7, with D perhaps TRBD1 (6 bases). In germline, CDR1 is SGDLS, CDR2 YYNGEE. Trimming took off 4 bases at V and 5 bases at J, with 10 bases between the two ends. CDR3 size: 12 residues. CDR3 residues: CASSTRGDEQYF. CDR3 DNA sequence: TGTGCCAGCAGCACCAGGGGAGACGAGCAGTACTTC.